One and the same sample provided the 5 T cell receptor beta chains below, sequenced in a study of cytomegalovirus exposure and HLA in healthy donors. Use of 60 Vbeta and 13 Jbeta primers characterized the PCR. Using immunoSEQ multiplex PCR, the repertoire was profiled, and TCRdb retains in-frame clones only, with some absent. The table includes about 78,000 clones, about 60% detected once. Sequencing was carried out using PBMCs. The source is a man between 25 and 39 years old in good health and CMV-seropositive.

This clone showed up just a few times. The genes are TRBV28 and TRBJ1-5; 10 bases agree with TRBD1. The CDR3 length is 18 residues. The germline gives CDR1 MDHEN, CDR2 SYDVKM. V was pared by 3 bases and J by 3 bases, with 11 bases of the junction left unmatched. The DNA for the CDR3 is TGTGCCAGCAGTTTGGGCCCGGACAGGGGGTTTTTCAATCAGCCCCAGCATTTT. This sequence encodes CASSLGPDRGFFNQPQHF.

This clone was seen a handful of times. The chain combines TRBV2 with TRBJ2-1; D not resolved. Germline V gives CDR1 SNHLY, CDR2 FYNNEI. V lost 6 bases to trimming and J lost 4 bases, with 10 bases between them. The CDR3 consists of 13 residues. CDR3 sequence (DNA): TGTGCCAGCAGCGCAACAGAATACAATGAGCAGTTCTTC. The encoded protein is CASSATEYNEQFF.

CDR3 protein: CASSLSHRQGGNQPQHF. In nucleotides, the CDR3 is TGTGCCAGCAGCTTAAGTCATCGTCAGGGGGGCAATCAGCCCCAGCATTTT. The J gene is TRBJ1-5, the V gene TRBV7-8, with TRBD1 matching over 7 bases. Germline CDR1 and CDR2: SGHVS and FQNEAQ. This CDR3 is built from 17 residues. Trimming at V came to 2 bases and at J to 2 bases, leaving 9 bases not matched to a gene.

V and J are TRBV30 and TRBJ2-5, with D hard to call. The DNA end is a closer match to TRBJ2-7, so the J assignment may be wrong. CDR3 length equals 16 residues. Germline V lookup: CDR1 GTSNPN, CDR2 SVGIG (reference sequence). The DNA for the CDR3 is TGTGCCTGGAGTGTACGCGTAAGTCACCAATCTTACGAGCAGTACTTC. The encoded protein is CAWSVRVSHQSYEQYF.

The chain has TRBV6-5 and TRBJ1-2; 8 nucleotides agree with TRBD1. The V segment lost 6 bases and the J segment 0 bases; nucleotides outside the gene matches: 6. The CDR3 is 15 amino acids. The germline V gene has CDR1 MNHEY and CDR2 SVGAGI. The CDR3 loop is CASRRGQGANYGYTF. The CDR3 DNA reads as TGTGCCAGCAGACGCGGACAGGGAGCTAACTATGGCTACACCTTC.